This record covers a single T cell receptor beta chain. V dropped 0 bases and J dropped 6 bases, with 18 bases sitting between them. The length of the CDR3 is 18 residues. Germline-derived CDR1 and CDR2 are MGHRA and YSYEKL. The data originate from a study of CD8 T cells in Susac syndrome. Random-hexamer reverse transcription was applied to roughly 0.5 to 1 ug RNA. Amplification of TCR beta CDR3 across 54 Vbeta and 13 Jbeta was performed with immunoSEQ multiplex PCR. TCRdb recomputed calls from the immunoSEQ multiplex PCR reads with MiXCR, one row per CDR3 protein. The sample has around 180,000 distinct CDR3 sequences; 90% to 97% are singletons. The CD8+ and CD4+ T cells were isolated magnetically using a negative isolation approach, whereas the TEMRA cells were enriched by FACS.

What was sequenced was CD4+ T cells from PBMCs. This rearrangement joins TRBV4-1 to TRBJ1-6; D is ambiguous. The clonotype was recovered from a human donor with multiple sclerosis. The CDR3 nucleotides read TGCGCCAGCAGCCAAGAATTGGGGTGGGCCAATAGTAATTCACCCCTCCACTTT. This sequence encodes CASSQELGWANSNSPLHF.